These 10 T cell receptor beta chains originate from one sample sequenced in a study of blood T cell repertoires in COVID-19. Profiled with immunoSEQ multiplex PCR; TCRdb holds only in-frame clones, not every one. The repertoire holds 350,000 to 400,000 clones, with roughly 90% as singletons. The sequencing input was PBMCs or T cells enriched from blood (not recorded which). The receptors originated from a woman aged 25 to 39 with acute COVID-19.

The rearrangement uses TRBV6-5 and TRBJ2-5; D is perhaps TRBD2 (6 bases). The CDR3 extends over 14 amino acids. The V and J ends lost 2 bases and 6 bases respectively, with 13 bases between them. Per the germline V gene, CDR1 is MNHEY and CDR2 is SVGAGI. Here the CDR3 DNA reads TGTGCCAGCAGTTACACAGACGGCGGGAAGACCCAGTACTTC. This sequence encodes CASSYTDGGKTQYF.

This clone was detected only a few times. V usage is TRBV18 and J usage is TRBJ1-2; D is possibly TRBD1 (6 bases). Germline CDR1 reads KGHSH; CDR2 reads LQKENI. This CDR3 has 15 amino acids. Trimming pared 6 bases from V and 5 bases from J, leaving 19 bases between. The CDR3 sequence: CASSSKEGQTYGYTF. The DNA of the CDR3 is TGTGCCAGCTCCTCAAAAGAAGGACAGACATATGGCTACACCTTC.

The chain carries TRBV7-3 and TRBJ2-7; D possibly corresponds to TRBD1 (6 bases). Germline CDR1 is SGHTA and CDR2 is FQGTGA. The CDR3 spans 14 residues. V was shortened by 3 bases and J by 2 bases, with 11 bases between the two germline ends. CDR3 DNA: TGTGCCAGCAGCTTTAGGACAGCGGCCTACGAGCAGTACTTC. Protein sequence: CASSFRTAAYEQYF.

On this clone: Other DNA sequences in the same sample also yield this CDR3. The rearrangement uses TRBV4-1 and TRBJ1-1, with D unresolved. Per germline, CDR1 MGHRA and CDR2 YSYEKL. The CDR3 spans 12 residues. Between the trimmed V and J ends, which lost 1 base and 5 bases, there was a span of 5 bases. The DNA for the CDR3 is TGCGCCAGCAGCCAAGGGAGTACTGAAGCTTTCTTT. Amino acids: CASSQGSTEAFF.

The J gene is TRBJ1-1, the V gene TRBV7-3; D remains ambiguous. The CDR3 sequence is 14 residues long. CDR1 and CDR2 (germline): SGHTA, FQGTGA. V dropped 2 bases and J dropped 6 bases, with 13 bases sitting between them. CDR3 sequence (DNA): TGTGCCAGCAGCTTAGGTCTGAAACGGGCTGAAGCTTTCTTT. This gives the protein CASSLGLKRAEAFF.

The chain uses TRBV29-1 and TRBJ1-2, with D possibly TRBD1 on 5 matching bases. The CDR3 runs 15 residues. Germline lookup yields CDR1 SQVTM and CDR2 ANQGSEA. Deletions cut 1 base from V and 2 bases from J, with 14 bases between. The CDR3 here is CSVEGREGLNYGYTF. The CDR3 nucleotides read TGCAGCGTTGAAGGCAGGGAGGGTTTGAACTATGGCTACACCTTC.

The J gene is TRBJ2-1, the V gene TRBV6-1; D is unresolved. Germline CDR1 MNHNS, CDR2 SASEGT. The CDR3 is made up of 13 amino acids. V lost 3 bases and J 6 bases, leaving 9 bases between the germline ends. The CDR3 nucleotides are TGTGCCAGCAGTGAGCCAACCGGCAATGAGCAGTTCTTC. This encodes CASSEPTGNEQFF.

The chain has TRBV7-9 and TRBJ1-2, with D unresolved. The V end was cut by 1 base, the J end by 5 bases, with 11 bases between. The CDR3 is made up of 14 amino acids. CDR1 is SEHNR, CDR2 FQNEAQ, per germline (reference sequence). The CDR3 reads CASSLDNRGYGYTF. The CDR3 nucleotides read TGTGCCAGCAGCTTAGATAACAGAGGGTATGGCTACACCTTC.

The rearrangement joins TRBV19 to TRBJ1-5; D is unresolved. This CDR3 contains 13 residues. CDR1 and CDR2 (germline): LNHDA, SQIVND (reference sequence). V gave up 8 bases and J gave up 6 bases, with 14 bases separating them. CDR3 coding DNA: TGTGCCAGTTCCTTCACCGGGGTTCAGCCCCAGCATTTT. Protein sequence: CASSFTGVQPQHF.

This clone was picked up a small number of times. The chain recombines TRBV5-5 with TRBJ1-5; the D gene is possibly TRBD1 (6 bases). V dropped 0 bases and J dropped 7 bases, with 11 bases sitting between them. This CDR3 is 14 amino acids long. Germline-derived CDR1 and CDR2 are SGHKS and YYEKEE (reference sequence). CDR3 amino acids: CASSLEGGHQPQHF. CDR3 nucleotides: TGTGCCAGCAGCTTGGAGGGGGGGCACCAGCCCCAGCATTTT.